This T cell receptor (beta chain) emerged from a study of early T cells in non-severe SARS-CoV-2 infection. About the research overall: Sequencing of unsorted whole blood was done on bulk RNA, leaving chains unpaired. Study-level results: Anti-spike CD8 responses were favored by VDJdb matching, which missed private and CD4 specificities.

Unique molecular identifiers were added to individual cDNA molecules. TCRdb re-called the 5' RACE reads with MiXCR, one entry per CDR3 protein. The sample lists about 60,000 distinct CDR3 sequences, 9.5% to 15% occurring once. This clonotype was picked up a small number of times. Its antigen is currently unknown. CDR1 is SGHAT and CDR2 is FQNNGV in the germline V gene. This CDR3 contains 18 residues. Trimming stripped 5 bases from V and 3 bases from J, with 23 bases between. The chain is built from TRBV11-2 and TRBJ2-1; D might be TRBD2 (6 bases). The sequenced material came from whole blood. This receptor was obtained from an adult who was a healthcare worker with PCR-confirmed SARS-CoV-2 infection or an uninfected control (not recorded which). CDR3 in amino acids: CASSLMGGQRSGYNEQFF. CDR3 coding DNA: TGTGCCAGCAGCCTAATGGGAGGTCAGCGGAGTGGCTACAATGAGCAGTTCTTC. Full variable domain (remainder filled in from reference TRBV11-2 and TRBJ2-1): EAGVAQSPRYKIIEKRQSVAFWCNPISGHATLYWYQQILGQGPKLLIQFQNNGVVDDSQLPKDRFSAERLKGVDSTLKIQPAKLEDSAVYLCASSLMGGQRSGYNEQFFGPGTRLTVL.